This T cell receptor (beta chain) was identified during a study of identical twins. Each cDNA held unique molecular identifiers, and template switching gave it a universal primer site. TCRdb redid the calling of the 5' RACE reads with MiXCR, one entry per CDR3 protein. The profile shows about 570,000 distinct CDR3 sequences, 9% to 10% of them singletons. Whole-study findings and limits: Analyses of zero insertions could, in part, be confounded by invariant MAIT and iNKT cells. Twins shared beta out-of-frame sequences in excess, but this excess was weaker. The conclusions drew on cross-sectional statistical analysis instead of tracking the same donors.

The V and J ends lost 4 bases and 4 bases respectively, with 13 bases between them. CDR3 size: 13 residues. Germline lookup yields CDR1 SQVTM and CDR2 ANQGSEA. Details on this clonotype: Its antigen is undetermined.

These sequences were also reported in another study, on yellow fever vaccine responses in identical twins.

V is TRBV29-1 and J is TRBJ1-2; D is possibly TRBD1 (6 bases). The material sequenced was PBMCs. This receptor was obtained from a woman younger than 30 in good health. DNA of the CDR3: TGCAGCGTTGCGGCAGGGGTGGGCTATGGCTACACCTTC. Amino acids: CSVAAGVGYGYTF.